These 13 T cell receptor beta chains were all obtained from the same sample, sequenced in a study of Ad26.COV2.S vaccination and SARS-CoV-2 variants. Treatment defined: around 19 received Ad26.COV2.S at low or high dose, single or two shots; several received placebo; per-sample allocation not given. The samples were gathered on day 63 after the first injection of vaccine or placebo. Some clones are missing from TCRdb's copy, which holds only in-frame ones; the method was immunoSEQ multiplex PCR. Here the sample spans a few hundred thousand clones, around nine tenths being singletons. Sequenced material: peripheral blood, taken in a trial of Ad26.COV2.S vaccine versus placebo. The receptors come from a person between 18 and 60 years old who received the Ad26.COV2.S COVID-19 vaccine or a placebo.

The genes are TRBV6-5 and TRBJ2-2, with 10 bases fitting TRBD2. Germline V gene lookup returns CDR1 MNHEY and CDR2 SVGAGI. The J segment lost 7 bases and the V segment lost 11 bases, leaving 10 bases of the junction unmatched. This CDR3 has 14 residues. The CDR3 sequence is CAGSLAGGDGELFF. CDR3 coding DNA: TGTGCCGGATCCTTAGCGGGAGGCGACGGGGAGCTGTTTTTT.

V usage is TRBV4-3 and J usage is TRBJ2-1, with TRBD2 matching over 9 bases. V shed 1 base and J 8 bases; nucleotides not matched to a gene: 6. The CDR3 consists of 15 residues. The germline gives CDR1 LGHNA, CDR2 YSLEER. CDR3 sequence reads: CASSQGGGGADEQFF. The CDR3 nucleotides are TGCGCCAGCAGCCAAGGGGGCGGGGGGGCTGATGAGCAGTTCTTC.

This rearrangement joins TRBV6-6 to TRBJ2-3; TRBD2 matches 9 bases. V trimming: 5 bases; J trimming: 9 bases; junction bases outside the gene matches: 15. Per the germline V gene, CDR1 is MNHNY and CDR2 is SVGAGI (reference sequence). This CDR3 region has 16 residues. Written as DNA, the CDR3 is TGTGCCAGCAGTCGACGGGGGGTGCGGGAGGGCCTGACGCAGTATTTT. Translation gives CASSRRGVREGLTQYF.

This CDR3 is CSVGDRGGTGELFF. Written as DNA, the CDR3 is TGCAGCGTTGGGGACAGGGGCGGCACCGGGGAGCTGTTTTTT. The chain links TRBV29-1 to TRBJ2-2; 10 nucleotides match TRBD1. Trimming removed 4 bases from V and 4 bases from J; junction bases left unmatched: 3. The length of the CDR3 is 14 residues. In germline, CDR1 is SQVTM, CDR2 ANQGSEA.

This chain joins TRBV9 and TRBJ1-2; 7 nucleotides align to TRBD1. V shed 4 bases and J 2 bases; nucleotides not matched to a gene: 5. The CDR3 length is 14 residues. Germline CDR1 reads SGDLS; CDR2 reads YYNGEE. The CDR3 loop is CASSRQGQNYGYTF. CDR3 DNA sequence: TGTGCCAGCAGCCGCCAGGGACAGAACTATGGCTACACCTTC.

The V and J genes are TRBV9 and TRBJ2-2; D is possibly TRBD1 or TRBD2 (6 bases each). Deletions cut 0 bases from V and 3 bases from J, with 12 bases between. CDR3 size: 16 residues. Germline CDR1 SGDLS, CDR2 YYNGEE. The CDR3 DNA sequence: TGTGCCAGCAGCGTAGGGCCGGGGGCGGACACCGGGGAGCTGTTTTTT. As protein: CASSVGPGADTGELFF.

V usage is TRBV7-2 and J usage is TRBJ2-1, with 16 bases matching TRBD2. CDR3 size: 18 residues. J gave up 4 bases and V 2 bases, and 5 bases lay outside the gene matches. Germline CDR1 and CDR2: SGHTA and FQGNSA. CDR3 protein: CASSLPGLAGGDYNEQFF. The CDR3 DNA sequence: TGTGCCAGCAGCTTACCGGGACTAGCGGGGGGGGATTACAATGAGCAGTTCTTC.

The chain joins TRBV10-3 to TRBJ1-6; D perhaps matches TRBD1 (6 bases). Germline loops: CDR1 ENHRY, CDR2 SYGVKD. V was shortened by 6 bases and J by 5 bases, with 11 bases between the two germline ends. The CDR3 spans 14 residues. CDR3 sequence reads: CAIRTGDDNSPLHF. CDR3 bases: TGTGCCATCAGGACAGGAGATGATAATTCACCCCTCCACTTT.

The rearrangement links TRBV7-2 to TRBJ2-4; a possible D gene is TRBD1 (6 bases). Germline V CDR1 and CDR2: SGHTA, FQGNSA. CDR3 size: 17 residues. V shed 2 bases and J shed 0 bases, with 14 bases lying between them. CDR3 in DNA: TGTGCCAGCAGCTTATGGGGACACCAACTAGCCAAAAACATTCAGTACTTC. It specifies CASSLWGHQLAKNIQYF.

There are a few counts of this clone. This rearrangement joins TRBV13 to TRBJ2-4; the D gene could be TRBD1 or TRBD2 (5 bases each). Germline V gene lookup returns CDR1 PRHDT and CDR2 FYEKMQ (reference sequence). Trimming took off 2 bases at V and 6 bases at J, with 11 bases between the two ends. There are 14 residues in the CDR3. The CDR3 reads CASSLQGPGNIQYF. CDR3 DNA sequence: TGTGCCAGCAGCTTACAGGGACCTGGAAACATTCAGTACTTC.

The chain employs TRBV3-1 (or the pseudogene TRBV3-2) and TRBJ2-2, with a weak D call TRBD1 (5 bases). The CDR3 consists of 16 residues. CDR1 is LGHDT, CDR2 YNNKEL, per germline (reference sequence). V gave up 1 base and J gave up 5 bases, with 14 bases separating them. The CDR3 DNA reads as TGTGCCAGCAGCCAAGTAGCAGGGTCACTGACCGGGGAGCTGTTTTTT. It yields the protein CASSQVAGSLTGELFF.

The chain joins TRBV30 to TRBJ1-3, with TRBD1 identical over 7 bases. The J segment lost 0 bases and the V segment lost 4 bases, leaving 3 bases of the junction unmatched. The CDR3 contains 14 residues. CDR1 GTSNPN and CDR2 SVGIG come from the germline V gene (reference sequence). This chain's CDR3 is CAWTRGGSGNTIYF. CDR3 in DNA: TGTGCCTGGACCAGGGGGGGCTCTGGAAACACCATATATTTT.

This clone showed up many times. V is TRBV20-1 and J is TRBJ1-2; D is uncertain. The V end lost 7 bases, the J end lost 4 bases, and 10 bases lay between the germline ends. CDR3 length: 11 amino acids. CDR1 and CDR2 from the germline V gene are DFQATT and SNEGSKA (reference sequence). The CDR3 loop reads CSVYQSYGYTF. CDR3 coding DNA: TGCAGTGTTTATCAGAGCTATGGCTACACCTTC.